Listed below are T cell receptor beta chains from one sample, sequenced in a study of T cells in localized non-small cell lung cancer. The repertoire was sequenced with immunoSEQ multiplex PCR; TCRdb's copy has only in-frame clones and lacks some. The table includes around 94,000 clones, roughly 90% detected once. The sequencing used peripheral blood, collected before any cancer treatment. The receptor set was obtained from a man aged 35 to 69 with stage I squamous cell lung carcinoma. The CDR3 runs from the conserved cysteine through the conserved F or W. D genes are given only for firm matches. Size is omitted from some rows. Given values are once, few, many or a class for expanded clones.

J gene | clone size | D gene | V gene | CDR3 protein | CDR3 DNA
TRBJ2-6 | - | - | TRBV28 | CASRGGVSGANVLTF | TGTGCCAGCAGGGGAGGAGTCTCTGGGGCCAACGTCCTGACTTTC
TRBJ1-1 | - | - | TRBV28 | CASRAAGRGAEAFF | TGTGCCAGCAGGGCTGCGGGGAGGGGGGCTGAAGCTTTCTTT
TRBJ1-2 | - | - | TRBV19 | CASSALQEVTLGYTF | TGTGCCAGTAGTGCGCTACAAGAGGTGACCCTAGGCTACACCTTC
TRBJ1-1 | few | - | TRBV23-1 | CASSQGGRTAETFF | TGCGCCAGCAGTCAAGGGGGCAGGACGGCGGAAACTTTCTTT
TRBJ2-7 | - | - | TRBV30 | CAWSVLPGGGFRSSSEQYF | TGTGCCTGGAGTGTACTTCCTGGCGGGGGCTTCAGATCGTCGAGCGAGCAGTACTTC
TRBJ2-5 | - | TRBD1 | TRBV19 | CASSTRGRETQYF | TGTGCCAGTAGTACCAGGGGGCGAGAGACCCAGTACTTC
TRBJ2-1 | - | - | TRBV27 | CASRPRQNGYNEQFF | TGTGCCAGCAGACCCCGACAAAATGGGTACAATGAGCAGTTCTTC
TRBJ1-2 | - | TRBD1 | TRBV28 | CASNLVGTGSLFNYGYTF | TGTGCCAGCAATTTAGTGGGGACAGGCTCCCTATTTAACTATGGCTACACCTTC
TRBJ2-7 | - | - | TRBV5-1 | CASSLESGVYEQYF | TGCGCCAGCAGCTTGGAGTCAGGGGTCTACGAGCAGTACTTC
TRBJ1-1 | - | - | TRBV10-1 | CASSEWVDAEAFF | TGCGCCAGCAGTGAGTGGGTAGACGCTGAAGCTTTCTTT
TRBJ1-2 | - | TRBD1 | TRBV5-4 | CASSIPGTGVEGYTF | TGTGCCAGCAGCATCCCCGGGACAGGGGTCGAAGGCTACACCTTC
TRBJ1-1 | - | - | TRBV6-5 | CASSSLGGTEAFF | TGTGCCAGCAGTTCACTCGGGGGCACTGAAGCTTTCTTT
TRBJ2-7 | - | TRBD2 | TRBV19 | CASKAGDLSYEQYF | TGTGCCAGTAAGGCGGGGGACCTCTCCTACGAGCAGTACTTC
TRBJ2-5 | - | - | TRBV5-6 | CASSPLGENSKETQYF | TGTGCCAGCAGTCCTTTGGGTGAGAACTCCAAAGAGACCCAGTACTTC
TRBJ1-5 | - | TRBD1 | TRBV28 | CASWPRQGGQPQHF | TGTGCCAGCTGGCCCCGACAGGGAGGGCAGCCCCAGCATTTT
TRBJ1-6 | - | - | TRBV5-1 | CASSLGAGPGNSPLHF | TGCGCCAGCAGCTTGGGAGCGGGGCCGGGAAATTCACCCCTCCACTTT
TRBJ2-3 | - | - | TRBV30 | CAWSVTSDTQYF | TGTGCCTGGAGTGTTACATCAGATACGCAGTATTTT
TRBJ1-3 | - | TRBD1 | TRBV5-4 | CASSHRQGSGNTIYF | TGTGCCAGCAGCCACCGACAGGGCTCTGGAAACACCATATATTTT
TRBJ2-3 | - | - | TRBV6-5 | CASSYSTGITDTQYF | TGTGCCAGCAGTTATTCGACGGGAATCACAGATACGCAGTATTTT
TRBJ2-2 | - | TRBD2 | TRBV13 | CASSLRGSGRNTGELFF | TGTGCCAGCAGCTTAAGGGGGAGCGGGAGGAACACCGGGGAGCTGTTTTTT
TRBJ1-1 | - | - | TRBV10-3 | CAIGGMNTEAFF | TGTGCCATCGGCGGCATGAACACTGAAGCTTTCTTT
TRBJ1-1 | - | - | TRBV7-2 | CASSLADTRRAFF | TGTGCCAGCAGCTTGGCTGACACCCGGCGGGCTTTCTTT
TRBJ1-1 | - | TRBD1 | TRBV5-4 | CASRRGTGVGGTEAFF | TGTGCCAGCAGACGGGGGACAGGCGTCGGAGGCACTGAAGCTTTCTTT
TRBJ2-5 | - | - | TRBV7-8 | CASSLRGAASIRIVKTQYF | TGTGCCAGCAGCTTGAGGGGCGCGGCGTCCATCAGAATAGTGAAGACCCAGTACTTC
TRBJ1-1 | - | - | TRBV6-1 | CASSGRQDTEAFF | TGTGCCAGCAGTGGGCGACAGGACACTGAAGCTTTCTTT
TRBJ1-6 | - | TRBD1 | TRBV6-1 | CASSEAGTGISPLHF | TGTGCCAGCAGTGAAGCCGGGACAGGTATATCACCCCTCCACTTT
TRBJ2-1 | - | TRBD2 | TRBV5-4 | CASSPGGTSSYNEQFF | TGTGCCAGCAGCCCGGGGGGGACTAGCTCCTACAATGAGCAGTTCTTC
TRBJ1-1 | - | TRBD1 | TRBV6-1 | CASSFQGTDEAFF | TGTGCCAGCAGTTTCCAGGGGACAGATGAAGCTTTCTTT
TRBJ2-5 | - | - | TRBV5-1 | CASSSGSGRQETQYF | TGCGCCAGCAGCTCTGGCTCGGGGCGCCAAGAGACCCAGTACTTC
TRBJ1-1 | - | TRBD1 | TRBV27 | CASSLRGPTEAFF | TGTGCCAGCAGTTTGAGGGGGCCCACTGAAGCTTTCTTT
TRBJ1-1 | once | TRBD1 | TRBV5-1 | CASSTGQEGSNTEAFF | TGCGCCAGCAGCACTGGACAGGAAGGTAGTAACACTGAAGCTTTCTTT
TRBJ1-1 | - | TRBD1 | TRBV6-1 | CASIVTGVYTEAFF | TGTGCCAGCATCGTGACAGGGGTTTACACTGAAGCTTTCTTT
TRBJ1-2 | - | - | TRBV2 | CASIGQPRNYGYTF | TGTGCCAGCATAGGACAGCCTCGGAACTATGGCTACACCTTC
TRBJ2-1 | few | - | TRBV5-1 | CASSLEVPNEQFF | TGCGCCAGCAGCTTGGAAGTACCCAATGAGCAGTTCTTC
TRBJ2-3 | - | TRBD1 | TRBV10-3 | CAIGQGASDTQYF | TGTGCCATCGGACAGGGGGCTTCAGATACGCAGTATTTT
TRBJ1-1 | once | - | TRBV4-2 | CASSQGGGAGNTEAFF | TGTGCCAGCAGCCAGGGGGGTGGGGCGGGGAACACTGAAGCTTTCTTT
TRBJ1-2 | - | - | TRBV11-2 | CASSSGGYRGYTF | TGTGCCAGCAGCTCCGGGGGCTATAGAGGCTACACCTTC